Reported below is one T cell receptor (beta chain). Its antigen remains undetermined. Per-base qualities were not stored, and no clone one base away is much larger. V loses 7 bases at its end and J loses 4 bases; junction bases beyond the gene matches: 10. CDR1 and CDR2 are read off the germline V gene (reference sequence) as LNHDA and SQIVND. The CDR3 covers 15 residues, taking in both the cysteine and the phenylalanine. The only DNA kept is the CDR3, 45 bases in frame from the first base. TCRbeta CDR3 regions were amplified from genomic DNA using the immunoSEQ Assay, a bias-controlled multiplex PCR. On the study's bioinformatics: The number of nucleated cells in each sample was estimated by amplification of reference gene primers within the assay. To quantify the absolute abundance of each unique TCRbeta CDR3 rearrangement, sequence reads were collapsed and filtered. For each sample, productive Simpson clonality was calculated as the square root of Simpson's diversity index across productive rearrangements. The clones in this table, taken by TCRdb from immuneACCESS, are in-frame only. Not every clone is retained; where verified, under half of the shortfall comes from an unresolved V gene, and the cause of the rest is unknown. The V and J calls and clone size come from that table; D and trimming were worked out from the DNA. The sample profile shows about 210,000 clones; around 89% of them were found once. The ten largest clones capture about 5% of the sample.

The collaborating institutions used their own protocols to collect whole blood in K2EDTA tubes. For TCRbeta analysis, collaborators shipped samples as frozen whole blood, isolated PBMCs, or DNA extracted from either of those sample types. The sample originates from a study of blood T cell repertoires in COVID-19 (TCRdb year 2020). About the full investigation: The collaborator samples originated in the United States, Italy and Spain and spanned the acute and convalescent phases of COVID-19. The sample metadata nearly always contained a de-identified subject ID, COVID-19 status, age in years and sex. The material from the prospective study consisted of cDNA or gDNA derived from T cells, B-cell-depleted T cells, or PBMCs. Where available, HLA class I and class II types were obtained from metadata supplied by the sample provider rather than from assay-based typing. Subjects who had been exposed to COVID-19, were actively infected with it, or had recovered from it provided the deeply sampled blood TCRbeta repertoires that made up the dataset. The repertoires were released in a freely available public database intended as a resource for research on the immune response to SARS-CoV-2. The samples were drawn from two sources: the first 160 participants of the ongoing ImmuneRACE study, and 1,000 to 1,500 subjects contributed by 6 global collaborators. Results the study describes overall, beyond this receptor: Clinical and demographic metadata were provided uncurated, with the amount varying by source and participant.

The receptor was derived from a woman in her thirties or forties with acute or convalescent COVID-19. The chain is encoded by TRBV19 joined to TRBJ1-1, with TRBD1 identical over 9 junction bases. The sequenced material came from peripheral blood. The CDR3 reads as follows: CASIPGQGILTEAFF. The bases read TGTGCCAGTATCCCGGGACAGGGAATACTCACTGAAGCTTTCTTT.